This entry concerns a single T cell receptor (beta chain). The germline gives CDR1 MDHEN, CDR2 SYDVKM. Trimming took 4 bases from V and 4 from J, leaving 22 bases between them. This CDR3 has 17 amino acids. Alongside a J-beta primer mix, a sample-barcoded 5' primer served in a second PCR lasting 7 to 11 cycles. Each CDR3 protein is one row after TCRdb ran MiXCR on the 5' RACE reads. The table lists approximately 780,000 distinct CDR3 sequences, around 24% of them singletons, with over 2.5% in the top ten. The data were taken from a study of blood T cells in healthy people across ages. These sequences were also reported in another study, on T cells of mothers and their children.

The genes are TRBV28 and TRBJ2-5; D might be TRBD2 (7 bases). The sequencing sample was made of blood. The sequence came from a boy younger than 18 in good health. As DNA, the CDR3 is TGTGCCAGCAGTTCCGCGGTCGGGACTAAGGGGGGAGAGACCCAGTACTTC. It translates to CASSSAVGTKGGETQYF.